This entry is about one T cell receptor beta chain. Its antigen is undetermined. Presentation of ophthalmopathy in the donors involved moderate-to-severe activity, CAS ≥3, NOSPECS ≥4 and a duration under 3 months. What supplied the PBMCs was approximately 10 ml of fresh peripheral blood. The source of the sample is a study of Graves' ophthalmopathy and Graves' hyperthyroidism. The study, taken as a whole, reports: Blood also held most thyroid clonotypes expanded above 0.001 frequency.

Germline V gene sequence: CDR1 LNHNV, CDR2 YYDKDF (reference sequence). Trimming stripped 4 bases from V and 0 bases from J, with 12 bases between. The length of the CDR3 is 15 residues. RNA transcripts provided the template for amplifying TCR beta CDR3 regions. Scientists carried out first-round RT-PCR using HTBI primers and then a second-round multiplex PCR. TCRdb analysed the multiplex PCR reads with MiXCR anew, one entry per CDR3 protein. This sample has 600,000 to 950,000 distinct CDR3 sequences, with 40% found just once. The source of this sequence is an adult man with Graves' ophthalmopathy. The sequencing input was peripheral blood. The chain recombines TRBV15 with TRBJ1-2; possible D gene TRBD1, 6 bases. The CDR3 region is CATSIRTVANYGYTF. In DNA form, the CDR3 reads TGTGCCACCAGCATAAGGACAGTAGCTAACTATGGCTACACCTTC. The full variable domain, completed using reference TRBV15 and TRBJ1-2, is DAMVIQNPRYQVTQFGKPVTLSCSQTLNHNVMYWYQQKSSQAPKLLFHYYDKDFNNEADTPDNFQSRRPNTSFCFLDIRSPGLGDTAMYLCATSIRTVANYGYTFGSGTRLTVV.